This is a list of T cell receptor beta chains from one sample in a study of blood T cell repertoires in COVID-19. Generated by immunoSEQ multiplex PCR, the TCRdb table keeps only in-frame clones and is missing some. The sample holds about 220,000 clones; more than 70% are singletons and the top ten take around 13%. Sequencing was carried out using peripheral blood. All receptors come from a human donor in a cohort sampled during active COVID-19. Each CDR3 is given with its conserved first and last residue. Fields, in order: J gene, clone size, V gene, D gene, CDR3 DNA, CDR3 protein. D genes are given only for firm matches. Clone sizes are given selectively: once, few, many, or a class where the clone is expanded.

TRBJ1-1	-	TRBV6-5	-	TGTGCCACCTATCTAGGACAGTTGAACACTGAAGCTTTCTTT	CATYLGQLNTEAFF
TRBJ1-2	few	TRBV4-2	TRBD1	TGTGCCAGCAGCCAAGACAGGGGGCACGGTGGCTACACCTTC	CASSQDRGHGGYTF
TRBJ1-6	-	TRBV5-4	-	TGTGCCAGCAGCTTGGGGCGGCCGGGGAGTAATTCACCCCTCCACTTT	CASSLGRPGSNSPLHF
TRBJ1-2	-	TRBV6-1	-	TGTGCCAGCAGTGAGGGCAGGGGTTCCGCTGGCTACACCTTC	CASSEGRGSAGYTF
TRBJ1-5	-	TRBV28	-	TGTGCCAGCCAACCCGGGACTCCAACGGGTGGGCCCCAGCATTTT	CASQPGTPTGGPQHF
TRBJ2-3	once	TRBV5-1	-	TGCGCCAGCAGCTTGGTTCAGGGTACAGATACGCAGTATTTT	CASSLVQGTDTQYF
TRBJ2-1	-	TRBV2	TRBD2	TGTGCCAGCAAAATTGGGGCTAGCGGGATTGTTAACAATGAGCAGTTCTTC	CASKIGASGIVNNEQFF
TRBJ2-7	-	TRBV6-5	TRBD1	TGTGCCAGCAGTTCCCTTGGGACAGCCTACGAGCAGTACTTC	CASSSLGTAYEQYF
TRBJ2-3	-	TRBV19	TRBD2	TGTGCCAGTAGTATAGCACTAGCGGGAGGAACAGATACGCAGTATTTT	CASSIALAGGTDTQYF
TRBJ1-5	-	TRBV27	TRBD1	TGTGCCAGCAGTACGACCTTTAGGCGGACAGGGCTCAATAGCAATCAGCCCCAGCATTTT	CASSTTFRRTGLNSNQPQHF
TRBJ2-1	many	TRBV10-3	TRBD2	TGTGCCATCAGTGATACTAGCGGGAGGGCCAACATGGATGAGCAGTTCTTC	CAISDTSGRANMDEQFF
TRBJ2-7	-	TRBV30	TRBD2	TGTGCCGGGGGGGGGACTTCAAGCTCCTACGAGCAGTACTTC	CAGGGTSSSYEQYF
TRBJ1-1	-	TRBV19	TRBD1	TGTGCCAGTAGTCTTAGACAGGGGGGCACTGAAGCTTTCTTT	CASSLRQGGTEAFF
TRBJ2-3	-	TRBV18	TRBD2	TGTGCCAGCTCACCAAACCCTAGCGGGGGGCCCACAGATACGCAGTATTTT	CASSPNPSGGPTDTQYF
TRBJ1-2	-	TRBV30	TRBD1	TGTGCCTGGAGTGTACTAGGGACAGGGGGCCATGGCTACACCTTC	CAWSVLGTGGHGYTF
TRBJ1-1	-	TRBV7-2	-	TGTGCCAGCAGGCCAGGGGATTCGAACACTGAAGCTTTCTTT	CASRPGDSNTEAFF
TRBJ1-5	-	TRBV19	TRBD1	TGTGCCAGTAGTACGGGACAGGCCCTGGGGGATCAGCCCCAGCATTTT	CASSTGQALGDQPQHF
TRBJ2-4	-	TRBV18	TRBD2	TGTGCCAGCTCACCAACGAGGCTAGCGGCAGACATTCAGTACTTC	CASSPTRLAADIQYF
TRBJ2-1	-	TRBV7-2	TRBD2	TGTGCCAGCAGCCTAGCGGGGGGGCAGAATGAGCAGTTCTTC	CASSLAGGQNEQFF
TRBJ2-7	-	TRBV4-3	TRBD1	TGCGCCAGCAGCCAAAATTCCGGGACAGGATTTTCAAGCTCCTACGAGCAGTACTTC	CASSQNSGTGFSSSYEQYF
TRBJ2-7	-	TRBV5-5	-	TGTGCCAGCGGGTTACAGAAATCCTACGAGCAGTACTTC	CASGLQKSYEQYF
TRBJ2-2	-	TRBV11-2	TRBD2	TGTGCCAGCAGCCCTGGGACTAGACACAACACCGGGGAGCTGTTTTTT	CASSPGTRHNTGELFF
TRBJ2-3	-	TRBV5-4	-	TGTGCCAGCAGCCCTCAGGTAGCGGTGAACACAGATACGCAGTATTTT	CASSPQVAVNTDTQYF
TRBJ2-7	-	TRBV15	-	TGTGCCACCAGCAGAGATGCGGGCAGCACCTACGAGCAGTACTTC	CATSRDAGSTYEQYF
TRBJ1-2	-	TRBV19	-	TGTGCCAGTAGCCGGGGGGGGATCGGCTATGGCTACACCTTC	CASSRGGIGYGYTF
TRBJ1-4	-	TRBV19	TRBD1	TGTGCCAGTAGTGCGGGACAGGGTATAGAAAAACTGTTTTTT	CASSAGQGIEKLFF
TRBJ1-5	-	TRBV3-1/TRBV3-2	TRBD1	TGTGCCAGCAGCCAACAGGGGGCTTGGGCCCAGCATTTT	CASSQQGAWAQHF
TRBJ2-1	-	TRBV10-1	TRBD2	TGCGCCAGCAGTGTCCCGGGACTAGCGGGAGCCTACAATGAGCAGTTCTTC	CASSVPGLAGAYNEQFF
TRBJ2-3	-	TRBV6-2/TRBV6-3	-	TGTGCCAGCAGTTACATAGCGGATACGCAGTATTTT	CASSYIADTQYF
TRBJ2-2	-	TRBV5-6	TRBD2	TGTGCCAGCAGGTTGGGACTAGCGAACACCGGGGAGCTGTTTTTT	CASRLGLANTGELFF
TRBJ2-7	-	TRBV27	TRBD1	TGTGCCAGCAGTCCCCTAGGACAGGATTCCTACGAGCAGTACTTC	CASSPLGQDSYEQYF
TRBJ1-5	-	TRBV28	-	TGTGCCAGCAGTTCATATCCCTCTAGGGGGGGACAGCCCCAGCATTTT	CASSSYPSRGGQPQHF
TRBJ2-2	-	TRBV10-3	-	TGTGCCATCAGTGCGGTCGGGGAGCTGTTTTTT	CAISAVGELFF
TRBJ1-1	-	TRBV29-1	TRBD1	TGCAGCGTGGGGTGGGGACAGGGGAACACTGAAGCTTTCTTT	CSVGWGQGNTEAFF
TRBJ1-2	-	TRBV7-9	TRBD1	TGTGCCAGCAGCGGAATCCCGGGACAGGGAATTGACTATGGCTACACCTTC	CASSGIPGQGIDYGYTF
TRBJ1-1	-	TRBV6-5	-	TGTGCCACTGAAAAGAGGCGGCGGAACACTGAAGCTTTCTTT	CATEKRRRNTEAFF
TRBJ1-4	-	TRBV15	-	TGTGCCACCAGCAGACAGGGTCAACCGGCTGAAAAACTGTTTTTT	CATSRQGQPAEKLFF
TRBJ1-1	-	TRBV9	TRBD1	TGTGCCAGCAGCGTAGATACAGGGGCAATGACTGAAGCTTTCTTT	CASSVDTGAMTEAFF
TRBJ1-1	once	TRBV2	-	TGTGCCAGCAGCCCAGACAGGAGGACTGAAGCTTTCTTT	CASSPDRRTEAFF
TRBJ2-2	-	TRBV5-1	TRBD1	TGCGCCAGCAGCTCGCGACAGGGGTTGAACGGGGAGCTGTTTTTT	CASSSRQGLNGELFF
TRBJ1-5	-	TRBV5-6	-	TGTGCCAGCAGCGGCGGGATAAGAGATCAGCCCCAGCATTTT	CASSGGIRDQPQHF
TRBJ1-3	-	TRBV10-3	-	TGTGCCATCAATCAGGGGCGAAACGGAAACACCATATATTTT	CAINQGRNGNTIYF
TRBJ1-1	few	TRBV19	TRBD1	TGTGCCAGTAGTACGGGACAGGGGTCCCTGAACACTGAAGCTTTCTTT	CASSTGQGSLNTEAFF
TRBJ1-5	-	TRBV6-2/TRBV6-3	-	TGTGCCAGCAGTTATCTTCTGACAGGCCCCAGCAATCAGCCCCAGCATTTT	CASSYLLTGPSNQPQHF
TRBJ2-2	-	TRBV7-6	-	TGTGCCAGCAGCTTAGTGAGGGCGGCGGACACCGGGGAGCTGTTTTTT	CASSLVRAADTGELFF
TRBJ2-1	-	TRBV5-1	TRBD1	TGCGCCAGCAGCTTGGTTAGGACAGGGGTCAATGAGCAGTTCTTC	CASSLVRTGVNEQFF
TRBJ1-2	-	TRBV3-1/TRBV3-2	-	TGTGCCAGCAGCCCGGACAGCCAAGGCTATGGCTACACCTTC	CASSPDSQGYGYTF
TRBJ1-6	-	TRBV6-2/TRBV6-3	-	TGTGCCAGCAGTTTGATAGACAATAATTCACCCCTCCACTTT	CASSLIDNNSPLHF
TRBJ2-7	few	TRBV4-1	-	TGCGCCAGCAGCACTCCCGGGGGACAGCAAAAGGAGCAGTACTTC	CASSTPGGQQKEQYF
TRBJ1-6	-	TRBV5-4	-	TGTGCCAGCAGCTTCGGGCAGGGGAATTCACCCCTCCACTTT	CASSFGQGNSPLHF
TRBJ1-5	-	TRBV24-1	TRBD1	TGTGCCACCAGTAAGACAGGGGACCAGCCCCAGCATTTT	CATSKTGDQPQHF